These 27 T cell receptor beta chains were sequenced from one sample in a study of blood T cells in healthy people across ages. Alongside a J-beta primer mix, a sample-barcoded 5' primer served in a second PCR lasting about 7 to 12 cycles. TCRdb independently ran MiXCR on the 5' RACE reads; one entry per CDR3 protein. The sample lists roughly 1.7 million distinct CDR3 sequences, 34% seen once, with 11% in the top ten. The source material was blood. Receptors originate from a woman between 25 and 40 years old in good health.

The chain links TRBV7-8 to TRBJ1-1; 7 nucleotides line up with TRBD1. The CDR3 totals 14 residues. Losses at the gene ends were 5 bases for V and 3 bases for J; bases not matched to a gene: 6. Germline V lookup: CDR1 SGHVS, CDR2 FQNEAQ. In nucleotides, the CDR3 is TGTGCCAGCAGCCCCGACAGGGTGGACACTGAAGCTTTCTTT. Translated: CASSPDRVDTEAFF.

This chain joins TRBV4-1 and TRBJ2-2; D unresolved. Trimming stripped 1 base from V and 1 base from J, with 4 bases between. This CDR3 contains 14 residues. CDR1 and CDR2 from the germline V gene are MGHRA and YSYEKL. CDR3: CASSQGENTGELFF. The CDR3 bases are TGCGCCAGCAGCCAAGGGGAGAACACCGGGGAGCTGTTTTTT.

This clonotype occurred many times. The chain employs TRBV20-1 and TRBJ2-7, with 7 bases identical to TRBD2. From germline, CDR1 is DFQATT and CDR2 SNEGSKA (reference sequence). Unmatched junction bases numbered 8, after V lost 0 bases and J lost 0 bases. This CDR3 comprises 16 residues. The DNA of the CDR3 is TGCAGTGCTAGAGACTCCCGGGCTAGCGGCTCCTACGAGCAGTACTTC. It yields the protein CSARDSRASGSYEQYF.

The genes are TRBV20-1 and TRBJ1-1; D unclear. CDR1 and CDR2 (germline): DFQATT, SNEGSKA (reference sequence). The V gene lost 3 bases and the J gene lost 2 bases, with 10 bases spanning the gap. CDR3 length equals 13 residues. CDR3 DNA: TGCAGTGCTAGGGGTGACACCAACACTGAAGCTTTCTTT. Amino acid sequence: CSARGDTNTEAFF.

This chain links TRBV30 with TRBJ2-5; TRBD2 agrees at 16 bases. With V trimmed by 4 bases and J by 4 bases, 6 bases remained unmatched. CDR1 is GTSNPN, CDR2 SVGIG, per germline (reference sequence). The CDR3 is 16 amino acids. The CDR3 sequence is CAWTPGLAGGRETQYF. For the CDR3, the DNA is TGTGCCTGGACCCCGGGACTAGCGGGAGGGAGAGAGACCCAGTACTTC.

CDR3 DNA: TGTGCCAGCAGCAAAGCGGGACGGAAACGGGGACGATCCTACAATGAGCAGTTCTTC. The encoded protein is CASSKAGRKRGRSYNEQFF. V is TRBV21-1 and J is TRBJ2-1; the table assigns TRBD1, which was not confirmed against the DNA. TRBV21-1 is assigned pseudogene status. The CDR3 covers 19 residues.

The chain carries TRBV10-3 and TRBJ2-7; a possible D gene is TRBD2 (6 bases). Germline V gives CDR1 ENHRY, CDR2 SYGVKD. V shed 6 bases and J shed 4 bases, with 16 bases lying between them. The CDR3 has 14 residues. The CDR3 nucleotides read TGTGCCATCAGAGGGCATGGAGGGGATTACGAGCAGTACTTC. It yields the protein CAIRGHGGDYEQYF.

The J gene is TRBJ2-2, the V gene TRBV10-3; D may be TRBD2 (5 bases). The V gene lost 3 bases and the J gene lost 9 bases, with 20 bases spanning the gap. This CDR3 contains 16 residues. The germline V gene encodes CDR1 ENHRY and CDR2 SYGVKD. The CDR3 loop is CAISDIPGLGIRELFF. CDR3 DNA sequence: TGTGCCATCAGTGATATCCCGGGATTGGGCATTAGGGAGCTGTTTTTT.

There are a few counts of this clonotype. The rearrangement uses TRBV18 and TRBJ1-2, with D hard to call. V dropped 0 bases and J dropped 4 bases, with 9 bases sitting between them. The germline CDR1 and CDR2 sequences are KGHSH and LQKENI. The CDR3 contains 14 residues. CDR3 in amino acids: CASSPPELSYGYTF. CDR3 sequence (DNA): TGTGCCAGCTCACCACCGGAGTTGTCCTATGGCTACACCTTC.

This clonotype was counted many times. The CDR3 protein is CSVRGADGYTF. Here the CDR3 DNA reads TGCAGCGTGAGGGGGGCGGATGGCTACACCTTC. The chain couples TRBV29-1 to TRBJ1-2, with a weak D call TRBD1 (6 bases). Trimming left V 6 bases short and J 6 bases short, with 11 bases between. CDR3 length equals 11 residues. Germline V CDR1 and CDR2: SQVTM, ANQGSEA. The full variable domain, with the rest looked up from reference TRBV29-1 and TRBJ1-2, is SAVISQKPSRDICQRGTSLTIQCQVDSQVTMMFWYRQQPGQSLTLIATANQGSEATYESGFVIDKFPISRPNLTFSTLTVSNMSPEDSSIYLCSVRGADGYTFGSGTRLTVV.

This clonotype occurred a few times. The chain has TRBV29-1 and TRBJ2-2; D gene uncertain. The CDR3 length is 13 residues. V lost 6 bases to trimming and J lost 5 bases, with 13 bases between them. Germline-derived CDR1 and CDR2 are SQVTM and ANQGSEA. CDR3: CSVSSRNTGELFF. DNA for the CDR3: TGCAGCGTATCGTCCAGGAATACCGGGGAGCTGTTTTTT.

The chain couples TRBV20-1 to TRBJ2-3; D is perhaps TRBD1 (5 bases). Germline V CDR1 and CDR2: DFQATT, SNEGSKA (reference sequence). This CDR3 region has 13 residues. The germline V and J ends were trimmed by 7 bases and 2 bases, with 13 bases remaining between them. The CDR3 DNA is TGCAGTGGGGGCCTTGGGGACACAGATACGCAGTATTTT. It is translated as CSGGLGDTDTQYF.

J is TRBJ1-1 and V is TRBV4-1; possibly TRBD1 for D (6 bases). The CDR3 is 14 residues long. CDR1 and CDR2 (germline): MGHRA, YSYEKL. Deletions cut 11 bases from V and 3 bases from J, with 19 bases between. The CDR3 DNA sequence: TGCGCCTGCACCGAGTTTAAGGGGGACACTGAAGCTTTCTTT. Its translation is CACTEFKGDTEAFF.

The chain recombines TRBV29-1 with TRBJ1-2; no definite D call. This CDR3 has 13 residues. V lost 4 bases and J lost 3, with 12 bases in between. Germline V gene lookup returns CDR1 SQVTM and CDR2 ANQGSEA. CDR3 loop: CSVVRASHYGYTF. The CDR3 DNA reads TGCAGCGTTGTCCGGGCCAGCCACTATGGCTACACCTTC.

V and J are TRBV29-1 and TRBJ2-5; no clear D. Per germline, CDR1 SQVTM and CDR2 ANQGSEA. This CDR3 is built from 13 residues. The V and J ends lost 6 bases and 2 bases respectively, with 13 bases between them. CDR3 sequence: CSVCSWKQETQYF. Here the CDR3 DNA reads TGCAGCGTGTGTTCGTGGAAGCAAGAGACCCAGTACTTC.

The gene calls are TRBV12-3 or TRBV12-4 and TRBJ1-2; D uncertain. The V and J ends lost 3 bases and 1 base respectively, with 12 bases between them. The CDR3 runs 15 residues. This CDR3 is CASSFVAGYNYGYTF. DNA of the CDR3: TGTGCCAGCAGTTTTGTCGCAGGCTATAACTATGGCTACACCTTC.

This clonotype came up a few times. V gene TRBV20-1 combines with J gene TRBJ1-2; 7 bases are a match to TRBD1. CDR1 and CDR2 from the germline V gene are DFQATT and SNEGSKA (reference sequence). This CDR3 region has 12 residues. With V trimmed by 6 bases and J by 8 bases, 9 bases remained unmatched. CDR3 DNA sequence: TGCAGTGCCCATACAGGGGTGGAGGGCTACACCTTC. Residues: CSAHTGVEGYTF.

This clonotype was detected ten times or more. This chain links TRBV29-1 with TRBJ2-1, with 10 bases aligning to TRBD2. Trimming took 7 bases from V and 6 from J; bases not matched to a gene: 12. The CDR3 runs to 15 residues. Germline V lookup: CDR1 SQVTM, CDR2 ANQGSEA. The CDR3 DNA sequence: TGCAGCGGAAGTTTAGGGACTAGCGCCGTCAATGAGCAGTTCTTC. This codes for CSGSLGTSAVNEQFF.

The V and J genes are TRBV27 and TRBJ1-6; a possible D gene is TRBD1 (6 bases). V lost 8 bases and J lost 0, with 26 bases in between. Germline values: CDR1 MNHEY, CDR2 SMNVEV (reference sequence). The CDR3 is 20 residues long. The CDR3 sequence: CASGRDIPAQISSYNSPLHF. CDR3 coding DNA: TGTGCCAGCGGGAGGGACATTCCTGCCCAAATCAGCTCCTATAATTCACCCCTCCACTTT.

This clonotype showed up just a few times. The CDR3 DNA follows: TGTGCCAGCAGCTTAGCATCGGACAGGGATTACTACGAGCAGTACTTC. The encoded protein is CASSLASDRDYYEQYF. The rearrangement uses TRBV7-2 and TRBJ2-7; 8 nucleotides line up with TRBD1. V dropped 0 bases and J dropped 3; count of bases not matched to a gene: 7. CDR3 length equals 16 residues. The V gene's germline CDR1 is SGHTA and CDR2 FQGNSA.

V gene TRBV6-1 combines with J gene TRBJ2-5; 10 bases align to TRBD2. This CDR3 spans 14 amino acids. V was pared by 8 bases and J by 4 bases, with 7 bases of the junction left unmatched. Germline V gene lookup returns CDR1 MNHNS and CDR2 SASEGT. CDR3 sequence reads: CASGSGRAGETQYF. Written as DNA, the CDR3 is TGTGCCAGCGGAAGCGGGAGGGCCGGAGAGACCCAGTACTTC.

This clonotype was seen only a few times. This rearrangement joins TRBV29-1 to TRBJ2-1, with 7 bases lining up with TRBD2. V shed 2 bases and J 5 bases; nucleotides not matched to a gene: 15. The CDR3 is 17 amino acids. Germline V gene sequence: CDR1 SQVTM, CDR2 ANQGSEA. The CDR3: CSVELAARSSLHNEQFF. In DNA form, the CDR3 reads TGCAGCGTTGAACTAGCGGCCCGGAGTTCCCTCCACAATGAGCAGTTCTTC.

There are many counts of this clonotype. The J gene is TRBJ2-1, the V gene TRBV5-6; the D is unclear. Looked up from germline, CDR1 is SGHDT and CDR2 is YYEEEE. The CDR3 runs to 15 residues. The V end was cut by 4 bases, the J end by 4 bases, with 15 bases between. CDR3 residues: CASSPVAGQYNEQFF. In DNA form, the CDR3 reads TGTGCCAGCAGCCCTGTTGCCGGCCAATACAATGAGCAGTTCTTC. Full variable domain (missing parts from reference TRBV5-6 and TRBJ2-1): DAGVTQSPTHLIKTRGQQVTLRCSPKSGHDTVSWYQQALGQGPQFIFQYYEEEERQRGNFPDRFSGHQFPNYSSELNVNALLLGDSALYLCASSPVAGQYNEQFFGPGTRLTVL.

The rearrangement links TRBV29-1 to TRBJ1-1; D might be TRBD1 (5 bases). CDR3 size: 15 residues. The germline V and J ends were trimmed by 0 bases and 1 base, with 12 bases remaining between them. Germline CDR1 and CDR2: SQVTM and ANQGSEA. CDR3 region: CSVEDEWGTNTEAFF. The CDR3 bases are TGCAGCGTTGAAGATGAGTGGGGCACGAACACTGAAGCTTTCTTT.

This clonotype appeared a few times. In DNA form, the CDR3 reads TGTGCCAGCAGCTTGGGCAGTCACACAGATACGCAGTATTTT. Amino acid sequence: CASSLGSHTDTQYF. The genes are TRBV5-6 and TRBJ2-3; D gene uncertain. CDR3 size: 14 residues. Trimming pared 0 bases from V and 2 bases from J, leaving 7 bases between. From germline, CDR1 is SGHDT and CDR2 YYEEEE.

This clonotype came up a few times. The chain is built from TRBV14 and TRBJ2-3; D may be TRBD1 or TRBD2 (5 bases each). Trimming removed 1 base from V and 1 base from J, with 9 bases in between. Germline V gene data show CDR1 as SGHDN and CDR2 as FVKESK. This CDR3 has 15 residues. The DNA of the CDR3 is TGTGCCAGCAGCCAAGGGGACCGCCGCACAGATACGCAGTATTTT. Amino acids: CASSQGDRRTDTQYF.

This clonotype has a count of ten or more. V usage is TRBV10-3 and J usage is TRBJ2-1; 9 bases align to TRBD2. The V gene's germline CDR1 is ENHRY and CDR2 SYGVKD. Trimming took 5 bases from V and 3 from J; bases not matched to a gene: 8. The CDR3 is made up of 16 amino acids. In DNA form, the CDR3 reads TGTGCCATCAGTTTGGTAGCGGGGGAAATCTACAATGAGCAGTTCTTC. This sequence encodes CAISLVAGEIYNEQFF.